The clone carrying this T cell receptor beta chain was seen a single time. Its antigen remains unknown. The data are from a study of OX40 agonist ivuxolimab in advanced cancers. Points from the study as a whole: In the 0.1 to 3.0 mg/kg range, CD4+ and CD8+ blood T cells had expanded clonally by week 6.

Profiling relied on immunoSEQ multiplex PCR, and the TCRdb table lists in-frame clones only, not all of them. The sample has around 8,000 clones; 90% are singletons. Germline assignment: CDR1 MNHNS and CDR2 SASEGT. V was cut by 4 bases and J by 7 bases, with 11 bases left in between. The CDR3 is made up of 13 amino acids. Sequenced here: CD4+ or CD8+ T cells sorted from blood, sampled in a trial of the OX40 agonist ivuxolimab. The receptor's source is an adult with an advanced solid tumor such as melanoma, head and neck, liver or kidney cancer. The rearrangement links TRBV6-1 to TRBJ1-5; perhaps TRBD1 as D (5 bases). CDR3 loop: CASSGDSYQPQHF. The DNA of the CDR3 is TGTGCCAGCAGTGGCGACAGCTACCAGCCCCAGCATTTT.